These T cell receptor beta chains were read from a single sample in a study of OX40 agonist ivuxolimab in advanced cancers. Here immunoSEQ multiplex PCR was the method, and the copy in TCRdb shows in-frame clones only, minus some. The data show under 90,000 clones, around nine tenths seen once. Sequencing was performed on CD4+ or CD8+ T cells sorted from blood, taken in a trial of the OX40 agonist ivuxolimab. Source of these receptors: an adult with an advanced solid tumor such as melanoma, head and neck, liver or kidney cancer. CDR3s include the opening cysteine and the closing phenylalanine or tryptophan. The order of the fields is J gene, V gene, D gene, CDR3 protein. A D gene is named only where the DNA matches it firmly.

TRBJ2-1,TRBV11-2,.,CASSLSPVVRQFF
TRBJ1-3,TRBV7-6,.,CASSPGQHSGNTIYF
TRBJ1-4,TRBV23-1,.,CASSQYNHDSLPEKLFF
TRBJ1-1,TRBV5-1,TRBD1,CASSSTGGTEAFF
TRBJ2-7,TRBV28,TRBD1,CASSLDRVLGEQYF
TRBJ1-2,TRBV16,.,CASSQTGDYGYTF
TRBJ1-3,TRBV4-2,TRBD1,CASSQRQGISSGNTIYF
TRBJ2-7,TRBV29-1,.,CSGNSRGEQYF
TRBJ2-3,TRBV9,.,CASSPIPSGTDTQYF
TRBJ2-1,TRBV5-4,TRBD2,CASSLTASGLIYNEQFF
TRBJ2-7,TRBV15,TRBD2,CATSDGLANSYEQYF
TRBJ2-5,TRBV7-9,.,CASSLRRETQYF
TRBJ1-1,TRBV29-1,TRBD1,CSVDHLDRGVRNTEAFF
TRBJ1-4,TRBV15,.,CATSRAHEKLFF
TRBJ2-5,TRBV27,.,CASSPPVLAGSWETQYF
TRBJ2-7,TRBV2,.,CASSVVGDSNYEQYF
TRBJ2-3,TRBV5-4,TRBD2,CASSYGTSVTDTQYF
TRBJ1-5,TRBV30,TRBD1,CAWSGQGGGQPQHF
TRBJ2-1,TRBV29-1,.,CSVGAGVRYNEQFF
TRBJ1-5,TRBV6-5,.,CASSAGHLNQPQHF
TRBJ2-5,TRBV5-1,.,CASSPGGGSGQETQYF
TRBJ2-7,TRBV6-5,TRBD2,CASSRSGGISYEQYF
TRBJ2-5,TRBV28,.,CAISTGRSETQYF
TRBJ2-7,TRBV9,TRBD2,CASSAGTSGPYEQYF
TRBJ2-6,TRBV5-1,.,CASRGTRSSSGANVLTF
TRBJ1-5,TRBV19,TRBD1,CASSLIGTGGVQPQHF
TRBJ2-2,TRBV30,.,CAWSVRTPAGTGELFF
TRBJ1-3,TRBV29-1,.,CSVERSSGVGGNTIYF
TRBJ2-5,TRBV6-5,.,CASSYGRRGAQETQYF
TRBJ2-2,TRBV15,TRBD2,CATRKTSVIGELFF
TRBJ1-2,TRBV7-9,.,CASSLSQNYGYTF
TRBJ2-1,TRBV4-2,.,CASSQDQRNYNEQFF
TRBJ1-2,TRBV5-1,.,CASSLVPDSSYGYTF
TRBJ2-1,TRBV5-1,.,CASSLEVPGVNEQFF
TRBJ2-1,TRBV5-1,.,CASSLIYEQFF
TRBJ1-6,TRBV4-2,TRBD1,CASSQEDLGQGNSPLHF